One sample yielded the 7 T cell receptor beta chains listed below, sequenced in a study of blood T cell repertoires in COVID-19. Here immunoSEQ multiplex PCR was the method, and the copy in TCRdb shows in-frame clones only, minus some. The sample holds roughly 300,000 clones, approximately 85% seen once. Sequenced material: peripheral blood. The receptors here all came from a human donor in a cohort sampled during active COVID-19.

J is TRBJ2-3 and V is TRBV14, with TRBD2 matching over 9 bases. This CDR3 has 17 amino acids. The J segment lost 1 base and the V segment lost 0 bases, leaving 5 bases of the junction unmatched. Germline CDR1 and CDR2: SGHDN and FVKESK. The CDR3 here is CASSQEKAGGRTDTQYF. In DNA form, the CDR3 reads TGTGCCAGCAGCCAAGAGAAGGCGGGGGGGCGCACAGATACGCAGTATTTT.

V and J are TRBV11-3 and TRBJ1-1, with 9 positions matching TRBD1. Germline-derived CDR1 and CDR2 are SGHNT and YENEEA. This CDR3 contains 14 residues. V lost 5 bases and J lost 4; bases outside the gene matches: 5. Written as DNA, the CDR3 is TGTGCCAGCAGCATACAGGGGGCCCGCACTGAAGCTTTCTTT. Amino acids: CASSIQGARTEAFF.

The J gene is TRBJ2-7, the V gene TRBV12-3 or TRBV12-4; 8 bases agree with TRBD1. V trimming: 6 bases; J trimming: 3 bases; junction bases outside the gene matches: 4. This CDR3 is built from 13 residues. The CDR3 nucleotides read TGTGCCAGCAGCACAGGGACAGGCTACGAGCAGTACTTC. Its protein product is CASSTGTGYEQYF.

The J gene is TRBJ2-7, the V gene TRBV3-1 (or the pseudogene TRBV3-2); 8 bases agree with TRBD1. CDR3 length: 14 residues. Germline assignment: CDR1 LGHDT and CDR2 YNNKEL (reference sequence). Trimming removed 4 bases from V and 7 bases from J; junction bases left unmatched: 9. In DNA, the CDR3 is TGTGCCAGCAGCCCTCAACAGGGGGTTGGGGAGCAGTACTTC. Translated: CASSPQQGVGEQYF.

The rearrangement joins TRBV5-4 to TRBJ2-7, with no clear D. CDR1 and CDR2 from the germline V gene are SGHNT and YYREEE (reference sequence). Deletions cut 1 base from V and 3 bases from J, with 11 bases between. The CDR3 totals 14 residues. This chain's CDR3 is CASSLRDSLYEQYF. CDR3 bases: TGTGCCAGCAGCTTGCGCGACTCACTCTACGAGCAGTACTTC.

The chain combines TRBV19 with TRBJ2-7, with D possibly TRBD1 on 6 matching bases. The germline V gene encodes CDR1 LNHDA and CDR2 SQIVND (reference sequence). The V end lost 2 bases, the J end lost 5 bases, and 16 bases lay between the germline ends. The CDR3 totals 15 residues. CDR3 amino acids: CASSITGTRVHEQYF. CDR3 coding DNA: TGTGCCAGTAGTATAACCGGGACACGAGTTCACGAGCAGTACTTC.

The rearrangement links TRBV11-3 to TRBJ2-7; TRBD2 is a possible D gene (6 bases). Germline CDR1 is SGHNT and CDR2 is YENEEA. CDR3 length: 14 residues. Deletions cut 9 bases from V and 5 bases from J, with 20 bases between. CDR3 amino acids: CASSREHGVHEQYF. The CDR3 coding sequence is TGTGCCAGTTCCCGGGAGCACGGGGTCCACGAGCAGTACTTC.